One and the same sample provided the 3 T cell receptor beta chains below, sequenced in a study of CD8 T cells in Susac syndrome (dated by TCRdb to the late 2010s). Library creation used the immunoSEQ multiplex PCR assay. RNA was extracted using the RNeasy kit, and about 0.45 to 1 ug of the RNA was reverse transcribed with random hexamers. The public reads were quality trimmed at Q25 with fastp and then assembled into clones with MiXCR by TCRdb, keeping productive beta chains. Merged by CDR3 protein, the rows form single entries marked with the most common genes and DNA. Across this sample there are about 160,000 distinct CDR3 sequences, with approximately 94% seen only once. The ten most abundant clones make up around 0.093% of the sample. Sequencing input: CD4+ T cells from PBMCs. The receptors were gathered from a human donor with multiple sclerosis.

This chain links TRBV3-1 with TRBJ1-1, with D maybe TRBD1 (5 bases). The length of the CDR3 is 12 residues. V was clipped by 1 base and J by 10 bases, with 10 bases between them. Germline CDR1 LGHDT, CDR2 YNNKEL (reference sequence). CDR3 nucleotide sequence: TGTGCCAGCAGCCAAGCGACCGGGGGAGCTTTCTTT. It encodes CASSQATGGAFF.

This chain connects TRBV12-3 or TRBV12-4 to TRBJ1-5, with unresolved D. The CDR3 is 12 residues long. Trimming cost V 8 bases and J 6 bases, with 11 bases left between them. The CDR3 DNA is TGTGCCAGCGCCCCCTGGGGTCAGCCCCAGCATTTT. Its translation: CASAPWGQPQHF.

V usage is TRBV20-1 and J usage is TRBJ2-7; the D gene is possibly TRBD2 (6 bases). Trimming cost V 3 bases and J 0 bases, with 6 bases left between them. Germline CDR1 and CDR2: DFQATT and SNEGSKA (reference sequence). The CDR3 length is 12 residues. CDR3 bases: TGCAGTGCTAGGCGGGGCTCCTACGAGCAGTACTTC. This encodes CSARRGSYEQYF.